The 16 T cell receptor delta chains given below trace back to one sample, sequenced in a study of gamma-delta chains in newborns, infants, children. TCRdb reprocessed the reads through CATT. This sample carries a few thousand delta-chain clones, roughly 1.4% of them seen once, and the ten largest clones take around a fifth. Sample: blood. Every receptor here comes from a child who was a newborn, infant or young child, either healthy, febrile or measles-vaccinated (not recorded which).

In its sample, this clone was seen a few times. The protein recorded in TCRdb matches a much larger clone and deviates from this DNA's translation at residue 8, suggesting a read error; the protein here is obtained by translating the DNA. The chain uses TRDV3 and TRDJ2; TRDD3 matches at 7 bases. The CDR3 has 18 amino acids. V lost 4 bases and J lost 1; bases outside the gene matches: 18. The germline V gene has CDR1 TVYSNPD and CDR2 GDNSRS (reference sequence). The CDR3 spells CACQPGDAALHLTAQLFF. The CDR3 DNA reads TGTGCCTGTCAGCCGGGGGATGCAGCCCTCCATTTGACAGCACAACTCTTCTTT. The full variable domain, its missing parts supplied by reference TRDV3 and TRDJ2, is CDKVTQSSPDQTVASGSEVVLLCTYDTVYSNPDLFWYRIRPDYSFQFVFYGDNSRSEGADFTQGRFSVKHILTQKAFHLVISPVRTEDSATYYCACQPGDAALHLTAQLFFGKGTQLIVEP.

To note about this clone: TCRdb attributes to this sequence the protein of a much larger clone, which differs from the DNA translation at residue 14; a read error is likely, and the protein displayed is translated from the DNA. The genes are TRAV29/DV5 and TRDJ2, with 13 bases that match TRDD3. The CDR3 covers 16 residues. Germline CDR1 reads NSMFDY; CDR2 reads ISSIKDK. The CDR3 bases are TGTGCAGCAAGCTTTACTGGGGGATACGAAACAGCACAACCCTTCTTT. This codes for CAASFTGGYETAQPFF. Drawing the rest from reference TRAV29/DV5 and TRDJ2, the complete variable domain is DQQVKQNSPSLSVQEGRISILNCDYTNSMFDYFLWYKKYPAEGPTFLISISSIKDKNEDGRFTVFLNKSAKHLSLHIVPSQPGDSAVYFCAASFTGGYETAQPFFGKGTQLIVEP.

Note on this clone: This likely reflects a read error, since a far larger clone is one base away. Other DNA sequences of this sample code for an identical CDR3. V is TRDV2 and J is TRDJ3; TRDD3 agrees at 13 bases. Germline CDR1 GEAIGNYY, CDR2 EKD. This CDR3 contains 20 residues. V lost 2 bases to trimming and J lost 1 base; unmatched junction nucleotides: 7. CDR3 in DNA: TGTGCCTGTGACAGTACTGGGGGATACGCGAGTTCCTGGGACACCCGACAGATGTTTTTC. This codes for CACDSTGGYASSWDTRQMFF.

With respect to this clone: TCRdb pairs this DNA with a much larger clone's protein that differs at residue 5, likely a read error; the protein shown was translated from the DNA. The rearrangement uses TRDV2 and TRDJ3; TRDD3 agrees at 7 bases. The germline gives CDR1 GEAIGNYY, CDR2 EKD. J gave up 0 bases and V 3 bases, and 7 bases lay outside the gene matches. CDR3 length: 18 amino acids. CDR3 in DNA: TGTGCCTGTGACGCCTGGGGGCCGGGCTCCTGGGACACCCGACAGATGTTTTTC. This translates into CACDAWGPGSWDTRQMFF.

This clone is medium-sized. This clone may be a read error of a much larger clone one base away. V and J are TRDV2 and TRDJ2, with 9 bases lining up with TRDD3. This CDR3 spans 15 amino acids. Germline loops: CDR1 GEAIGNYY, CDR2 EKD. J was trimmed by 1 base and V by 3 bases; bases with no gene match: 2. CDR3 DNA sequence: TGTGCCTGTGACCCACTGGGGGATTTGACAGCACAACTCTTCTTT. Its translation is CACDPLGDLTAQLFF.

This clone was observed a few times. The likely explanation is a read error, given a far larger clone one base away. The chain uses TRDV2 and TRDJ3; 8 bases fit TRDD3. After removal of 2 bases from V and 0 bases from J, the junction contained 8 bases not matched to a gene. CDR3 size: 19 residues. Germline-derived CDR1 and CDR2 are GEAIGNYY and EKD. The CDR3 DNA sequence: TGTGCCTGTGACAAAGTACTGGGGGGCCTCTCCTGGGACACCCGACAGATGTTTTTC. Translated: CACDKVLGGLSWDTRQMFF.

This clone was counted ten times or more. Just one base apart from a much larger clone, this may be a read error. The chain has TRDV2 and TRDJ3; 7 nucleotides line up with TRDD3. V gave up 3 bases and J gave up 0 bases; unmatched junction bases: 22. The germline V gene has CDR1 GEAIGNYY and CDR2 EKD. The CDR3 spans 23 residues. CDR3 sequence (DNA): TGTGCCTGTGACGCGATCATTACTGGGGTTCTGAGGAAGAGCTCCTGGGACACCCGACAGATGTTTTTC. Translated, it gives CACDAIITGVLRKSSWDTRQMFF.

This clone was counted only a few times. Since a far larger clone is one base different, this is likely a read error. Additional DNA sequences in this sample encode the identical CDR3. This rearrangement joins TRDV2 to TRDJ2, with a weak D call TRDD3 (5 bases). Trimming left V 7 bases short and J 3 bases short, with 14 bases between. Germline-derived CDR1 and CDR2 are GEAIGNYY and EKD. The CDR3 has 14 residues. CDR3 bases: TGTGCCTGCGACTCGGGGACCCTGACAGCACAACTCTTCTTT. Translation gives CACDSGTLTAQLFF.

This clone was seen a few times. A single base is all that separates this from a far larger clone, so a read error is likely. Within the sample, other DNA sequences also encode this same CDR3. The chain employs TRDV2 and TRDJ3; 8 bases agree with TRDD3. The CDR3 covers 23 residues. Germline CDR1 is GEAIGNYY and CDR2 is EKD. This CDR3 reads CACDAIITGGLRKSSWDTRQMFF. In DNA form, the CDR3 reads TGTGCCTGTGACGCGATCATTACTGGGGGTCTGAGGAAGAGCTCCTGGGACACCCGGCAGATGTTTTTC.

Note on this clone: The protein held in TCRdb is that of a much larger clone and does not match this DNA's translation at residue 4, likely because of a read error; the protein shown is translated from the DNA. The same CDR3 is also encoded by other DNA sequences in this sample. The rearrangement uses TRDV2 and TRDJ3; no definite D call. The CDR3 runs 16 residues. Germline V gene lookup returns CDR1 GEAIGNYY and CDR2 EKD. CDR3 loop: CACGTVGSWDTRQMFF. Here the CDR3 DNA reads TGTGCCTGTGGCACCGTGGGCTCCTGGGACACCCGACAGATGTTTTTC.

Only a few counts were recorded for this clone. The protein TCRdb lists belongs to a much larger clone and differs from this DNA's translation at residue 12, which points to a read error; the protein shown is made from the DNA. J is TRDJ2 and V is TRDV2; 12 bases are a match to TRDD3. The length of the CDR3 is 16 residues. Germline loops: CDR1 GEAIGNYY, CDR2 EKD. Here the CDR3 reads CACDTLGDTLTVQLFF. The DNA for the CDR3 is TGTGCCTGTGACACACTGGGGGATACTTTGACAGTACAACTCTTCTTT.

This clone was counted between two and nine times. A far larger clone is off by one base, so a read error is likely. The rearrangement joins TRDV3 to TRDJ1; no definite D call. The germline CDR1 and CDR2 sequences are TVYSNPD and GDNSRS (reference sequence). The CDR3 has 11 residues. The CDR3 region is CALSAGLELTF. In nucleotides, the CDR3 is TGTGCCTTGAGTGCGGGCTTGGAACTCACCTTT. Complete variable domain (other parts from reference TRDV3 and TRDJ1): CDKVTQSSPDQTVASGSEVVLLCTYDTVYSNPDLFWYRIRPDYSFQFVFYGDNSRSEGADFTQGRFSVKHILTQKAFHLVISPVRTEDSATYYCALSAGLELTFGKGTRVTVEP.

On this clone: The TCRdb protein, from a much larger clone, departs from this DNA's translation at residue 6, likely by read error; the protein shown derives from the DNA. The chain carries TRDV3 and TRDJ2; TRDD3 matches at 8 bases. Germline V gene data show CDR1 as TVYSNPD and CDR2 as GDNSRS (reference sequence). The CDR3 runs to 14 residues. The DNA for the CDR3 is TGTGCTTACTGGGGGGTCACTTTGACAGCACAACTCTTCTTT. Translation gives CAYWGVTLTAQLFF.

This clone was recorded a few times. TCRdb attributes to this sequence the protein of a much larger clone, which differs from the DNA translation at residue 3; a read error is likely, and the protein displayed is translated from the DNA. CDR3 DNA sequence: TGTGCCCGTGACACTGTAGGGGATACCTCCTGGGACACCCGACAGATGTTTTTC. Translated: CARDTVGDTSWDTRQMFF. This chain links TRDV2 with TRDJ3, with 8 nucleotides matching TRDD3. The germline V gene has CDR1 GEAIGNYY and CDR2 EKD. The length of the CDR3 is 18 residues.

Worth noting for this clone: This sequence is one base from a far larger clone and is likely a read error. The V and J genes are TRDV2 and TRDJ3, with 7 nucleotides matching TRDD3. Germline CDR1 reads GEAIGNYY; CDR2 reads EKD. The J segment lost 2 bases and the V segment lost 4 bases, leaving 16 bases of the junction unmatched. The CDR3 has 20 amino acids. The DNA for the CDR3 is TGTGCCTGTGATAACCTTGCTGGGGGCGGGAGCACCTGGGACACCCGACAGATGTTTTTC. Translated: CACDNLAGGGSTWDTRQMFF.

About this clone: TCRdb has a much larger clone's protein, which differs at residue 3 from the translation of this DNA, likely because of a read error; what is shown is the protein translated from the DNA. The chain carries TRDV2 and TRDJ3; 7 nucleotides agree with TRDD3. The germline V gene encodes CDR1 GEAIGNYY and CDR2 EKD. This CDR3 has 19 amino acids. CDR3 nucleotide sequence: TGTGCCCGTGACACCCTGGGGGCCCTGAGCTCCTGGGACACCCGACAGATGTTTTTC. Encoded protein: CARDTLGALSSWDTRQMFF.